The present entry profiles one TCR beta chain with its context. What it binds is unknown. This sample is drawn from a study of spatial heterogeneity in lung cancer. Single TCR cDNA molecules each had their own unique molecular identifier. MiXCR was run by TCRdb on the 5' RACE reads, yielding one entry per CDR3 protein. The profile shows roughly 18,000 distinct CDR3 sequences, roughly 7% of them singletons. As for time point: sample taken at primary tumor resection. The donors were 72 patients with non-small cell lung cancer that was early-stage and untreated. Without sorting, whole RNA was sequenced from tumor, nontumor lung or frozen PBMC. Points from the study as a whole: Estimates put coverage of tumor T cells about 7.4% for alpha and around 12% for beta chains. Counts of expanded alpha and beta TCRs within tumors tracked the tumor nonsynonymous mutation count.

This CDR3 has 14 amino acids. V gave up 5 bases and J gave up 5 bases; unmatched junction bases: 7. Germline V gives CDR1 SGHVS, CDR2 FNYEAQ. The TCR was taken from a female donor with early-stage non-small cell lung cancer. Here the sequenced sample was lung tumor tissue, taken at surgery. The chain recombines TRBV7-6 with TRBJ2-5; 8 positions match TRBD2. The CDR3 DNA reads TGTGCCAGCAGCGTACTTAGCGGGGTCGAGACCCAGTACTTC. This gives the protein CASSVLSGVETQYF.